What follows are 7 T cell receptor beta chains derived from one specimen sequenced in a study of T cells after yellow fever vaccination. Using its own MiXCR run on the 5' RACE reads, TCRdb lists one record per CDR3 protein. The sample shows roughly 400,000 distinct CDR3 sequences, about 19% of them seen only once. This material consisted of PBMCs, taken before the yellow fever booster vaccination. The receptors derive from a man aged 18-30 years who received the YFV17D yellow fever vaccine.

This CDR3 reads CASTSADSYEQYF. The CDR3 coding sequence is TGCGCCAGCACGTCAGCGGACTCCTACGAGCAGTACTTC. The genes are TRBV5-1 and TRBJ2-7; maybe TRBD2 (5 bases). Germline V CDR1 and CDR2: SGHRS, YFSETQ. The CDR3 runs 13 residues. Trimming left V 6 bases short and J 0 bases short, with 10 bases between.

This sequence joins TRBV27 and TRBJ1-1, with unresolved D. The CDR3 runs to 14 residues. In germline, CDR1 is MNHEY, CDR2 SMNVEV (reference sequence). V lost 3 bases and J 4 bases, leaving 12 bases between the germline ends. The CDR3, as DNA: TGTGCCAGCAGTTTTTCTACGGGTGGCACTGAAGCTTTCTTT. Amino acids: CASSFSTGGTEAFF.

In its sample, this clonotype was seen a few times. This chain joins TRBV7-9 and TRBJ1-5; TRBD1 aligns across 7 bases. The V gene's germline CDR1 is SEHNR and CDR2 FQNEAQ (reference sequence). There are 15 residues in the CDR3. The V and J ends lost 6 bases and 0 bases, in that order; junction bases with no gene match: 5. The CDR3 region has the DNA TGTGCCAGCAGTTCCGGGACAGATAGCAATCAGCCCCAGCATTTT. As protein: CASSSGTDSNQPQHF.

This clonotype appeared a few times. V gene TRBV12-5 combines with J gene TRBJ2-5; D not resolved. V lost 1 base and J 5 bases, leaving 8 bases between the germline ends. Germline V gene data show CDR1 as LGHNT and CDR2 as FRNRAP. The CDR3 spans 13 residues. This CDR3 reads CASGLGPVETQYF. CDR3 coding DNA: TGTGCTAGTGGTTTGGGGCCTGTGGAGACCCAGTACTTC.

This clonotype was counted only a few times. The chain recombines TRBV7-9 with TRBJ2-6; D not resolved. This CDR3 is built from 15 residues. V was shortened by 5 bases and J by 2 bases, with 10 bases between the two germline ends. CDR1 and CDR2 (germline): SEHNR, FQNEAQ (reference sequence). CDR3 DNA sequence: TGTGCCAGCAGCCCAGGCCGGGCTGGGGCCAACGTCCTGACTTTC. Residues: CASSPGRAGANVLTF.

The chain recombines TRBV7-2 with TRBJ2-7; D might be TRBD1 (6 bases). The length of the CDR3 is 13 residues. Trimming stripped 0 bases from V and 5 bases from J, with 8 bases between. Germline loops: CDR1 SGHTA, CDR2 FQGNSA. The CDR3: CASSLAGGNEQYV. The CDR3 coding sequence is TGTGCCAGCAGCTTAGCAGGGGGTAACGAGCAGTACGTC.

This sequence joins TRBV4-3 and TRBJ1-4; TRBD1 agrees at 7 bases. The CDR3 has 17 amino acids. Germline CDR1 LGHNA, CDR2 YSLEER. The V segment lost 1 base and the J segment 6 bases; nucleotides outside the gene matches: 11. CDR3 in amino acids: CASSQGPIGQGDEKLFF. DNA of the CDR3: TGCGCCAGCAGCCAAGGACCGATCGGGCAGGGGGATGAAAAACTGTTTTTT.